The entry below describes one T cell receptor (beta chain). The ends were cut back, 3 bases at V and 3 bases at J, with 9 bases in the middle. This CDR3 contains 15 residues. The germline gives CDR1 LNHDA, CDR2 SQIVND (reference sequence). The data derive from a study of sequential checkpoint blockade in melanoma. Overall study context: After both sequences, patients received maintenance nivolumab.

Sequencing was performed with immunoSEQ multiplex PCR; in TCRdb, only in-frame clones are kept and a portion is missing. The sample shows 10,000 or so clones, roughly 83% of them seen only once. Indicated treatment: randomized to nivolumab then ipilimumab (arm A) or the reverse (arm B). From thawed PBMCs, live CD3+CD8+ cells negative for CD19 and CD56 were sorted. This sequence originates from a human donor with melanoma. The starting material was CD8+ T cells sorted from blood (inferred from file names), obtained from a patient given nivolumab and ipilimumab in sequence. The chain couples TRBV19 to TRBJ2-6; the D gene is possibly TRBD2 (6 bases). Here the CDR3 DNA reads TGTGCCAGTAGTATTGCGGGGAATGGGGCCAACGTCCTGACTTTC. Amino acid sequence: CASSIAGNGANVLTF.